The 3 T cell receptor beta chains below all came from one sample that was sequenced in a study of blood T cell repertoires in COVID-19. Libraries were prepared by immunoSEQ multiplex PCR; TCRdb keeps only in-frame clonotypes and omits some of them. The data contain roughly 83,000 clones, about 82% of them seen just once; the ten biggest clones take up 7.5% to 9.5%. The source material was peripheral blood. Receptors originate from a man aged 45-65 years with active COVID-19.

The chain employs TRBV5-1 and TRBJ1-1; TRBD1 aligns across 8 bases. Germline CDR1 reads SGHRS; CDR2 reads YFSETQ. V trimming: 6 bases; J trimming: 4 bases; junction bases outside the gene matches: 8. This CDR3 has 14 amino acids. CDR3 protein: CASTLGQGSTEAFF. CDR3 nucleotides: TGCGCCAGCACCCTAGGACAGGGTAGCACTGAAGCTTTCTTT.

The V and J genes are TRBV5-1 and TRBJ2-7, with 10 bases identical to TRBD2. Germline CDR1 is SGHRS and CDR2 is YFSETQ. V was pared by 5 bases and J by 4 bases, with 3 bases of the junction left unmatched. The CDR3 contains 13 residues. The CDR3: CASRLAGEYEQYF. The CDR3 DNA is TGCGCCAGCAGGCTAGCGGGAGAATACGAGCAGTACTTC.

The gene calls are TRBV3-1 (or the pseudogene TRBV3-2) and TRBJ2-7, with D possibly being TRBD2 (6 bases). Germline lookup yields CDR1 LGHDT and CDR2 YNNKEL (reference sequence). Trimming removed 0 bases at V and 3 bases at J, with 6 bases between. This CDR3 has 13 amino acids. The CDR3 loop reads CASSQEGGYEQYF. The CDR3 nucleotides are TGTGCCAGCAGCCAAGAGGGGGGCTACGAGCAGTACTTC.